One and the same sample provided the 32 T cell receptor beta chains below, sequenced in a study of synovial regulatory T cells in juvenile arthritis. Libraries were prepared by immunoSEQ multiplex PCR; TCRdb keeps only in-frame clonotypes and omits some of them. The sample data list roughly 10,000 clones. Sequences were obtained from Treg cells from blood. Subset denoted: remaining (HLA-DR-negative) circulating blood Treg cells. These receptors all stem from a donor younger than 35 with juvenile idiopathic arthritis.

The rearrangement joins TRBV2 to TRBJ1-2; with no DNA, the TCRdb D assignment of TRBD1 cannot be verified. Germline lookup yields CDR1 SNHLY and CDR2 FYNNEI. This CDR3 contains 14 residues. No coding sequence is recorded. CDR3 region: CASSKQGSPYGYTF.

The chain recombines TRBV19 with TRBJ2-1; lacking DNA, the TRBD2 call made by TCRdb goes unchecked. This CDR3 comprises 15 residues. The DNA is unrecorded. Germline-derived CDR1 and CDR2 are LNHDA and SQIVND (reference sequence). The CDR3 loop is CASSPRGGSYNEQFF.

J is TRBJ1-1 and V is TRBV10-3; with no DNA, the TCRdb D assignment of TRBD1 cannot be verified. In germline, CDR1 is ENHRY, CDR2 SYGVKD. This CDR3 is built from 16 residues. The entry carries no DNA sequence. CDR3 in amino acids: CAISGTLGRGSTEAFF.

The chain links TRBV6-1 to TRBJ2-7. CDR3 length: 15 amino acids. Only the protein sequence is given. Looked up from germline, CDR1 is MNHNS and CDR2 is SASEGT. CDR3 in amino acids: CATNPPGRDSYEQYF.

The chain combines TRBV10-3 with TRBJ2-7. Germline CDR1 is ENHRY and CDR2 is SYGVKD. The CDR3 extends over 13 amino acids. Only the protein is available. Here the CDR3 reads CAIRWQGGLEQYF.

The chain has TRBV29-1 and TRBJ1-4. Germline loops: CDR1 SQVTM, CDR2 ANQGSEA. The CDR3 extends over 14 amino acids. The nucleotide record is missing. CDR3 region: CSVRRQAGGEKLFF.

The chain links TRBV19 to TRBJ2-2; lacking DNA, the TRBD2 call made by TCRdb goes unchecked. CDR3 length: 14 amino acids. DNA for this receptor is not on file. The V gene's germline CDR1 is LNHDA and CDR2 SQIVND (reference sequence). CDR3 in amino acids: CASSMEDNTGELFF.

V gene TRBV11-2 combines with J gene TRBJ2-1; TCRdb's assignment of TRBD1 cannot be checked, as there is no DNA. CDR1 and CDR2 (germline): SGHAT, FQNNGV. The CDR3 spans 13 residues. DNA is not on record. The CDR3 loop is CASSLVSSNEQFF.

V and J are TRBV5-8 and TRBJ2-7; with no DNA, the TCRdb D assignment of TRBD1 cannot be verified. The CDR3 runs to 14 residues. No DNA appears here. Germline V CDR1 and CDR2: SGHTS, YDEGEE. CDR3 protein: CASSLARDRYEQYF.

J is TRBJ2-2 and V is TRBV27; as DNA is missing, the TRBD1 call by TCRdb cannot be tested. The CDR3 has 15 amino acids. No DNA is recorded. Looked up from germline, CDR1 is MNHEY and CDR2 is SMNVEV (reference sequence). The CDR3 here is CASRTGTTNTGELFF.

The CDR3 is CASSRTGGIYTEAFF. The chain links TRBV19 to TRBJ1-1; the D gene TCRdb calls, TRBD1, cannot be checked with no DNA. This CDR3 contains 15 residues. No DNA is given. Germline values: CDR1 LNHDA, CDR2 SQIVND (reference sequence).

The chain is built from TRBV7-9 and TRBJ1-1. Germline V gives CDR1 SEHNR, CDR2 FQNEAQ (reference sequence). CDR3 length: 14 residues. The entry carries no DNA sequence. This CDR3 is CASSFPLGHAEAFF.

The chain combines TRBV15 with TRBJ1-5. CDR1 is LNHNV, CDR2 YYDKDF, per germline (reference sequence). The CDR3 totals 14 residues. No DNA is listed. CDR3: CATSSGGSSQPQHF.

J is TRBJ2-1 and V is TRBV5-4. There are 12 residues in the CDR3. No DNA was logged. The germline V gene encodes CDR1 SGHNT and CDR2 YYREEE (reference sequence). The CDR3: CASSFVGNEQFF.

This sequence joins TRBV5-1 and TRBJ1-2; the D call of TRBD1 rests on TCRdb alone, since no DNA is present to check it. The CDR3 runs to 15 residues. DNA was not recorded. CDR1 and CDR2 (germline): SGHRS, YFSETQ. This CDR3 reads CASSALGQGAFGYTF.

This rearrangement joins TRBV28 to TRBJ1-2; TCRdb lists TRBD1, though no DNA is available to test this call. This CDR3 comprises 15 residues. DNA is not recorded here. Germline loops: CDR1 MDHEN, CDR2 SYDVKM. The CDR3 here is CASSLPSRQGHGYTF.

The J gene is TRBJ2-1, the V gene TRBV7-6; TCRdb outputs TRBD1, but without DNA this stays unchecked. CDR3 length: 15 residues. No coding sequence is recorded. The germline V gene has CDR1 SGHVS and CDR2 FNYEAQ. The chain's CDR3 is CASSLGSRGIGEQFF.

The chain links TRBV27 to TRBJ2-6; checking the TCRdb D call of TRBD1 is not possible without DNA. CDR1 MNHEY and CDR2 SMNVEV come from the germline V gene (reference sequence). This CDR3 has 19 residues. No DNA sequence is on record. The chain's CDR3 is CASSRGGVRALSGANVLTF.

The gene calls are TRBV2 and TRBJ1-5; the D call from TCRdb, TRBD1, cannot be confirmed without DNA. The CDR3 runs 18 residues. The DNA is unrecorded. Germline-derived CDR1 and CDR2 are SNHLY and FYNNEI. This chain's CDR3 is CASRNYRGRAISNQPQHF.

This chain joins TRBV28 and TRBJ2-7. Germline V CDR1 and CDR2: MDHEN, SYDVKM. The CDR3 loop spans 14 amino acids. The protein alone is recorded here. The CDR3 loop is CASNLQGLRYEQYF.

The gene calls are TRBV29-1 and TRBJ2-3; the TCRdb call, TRBD2, lacks DNA for checking. The CDR3 sequence is 12 residues long. No coding sequence is recorded. Germline loops: CDR1 SQVTM, CDR2 ANQGSEA. This chain's CDR3 is CSVEGGTDTQYF.

This chain links TRBV10-3 with TRBJ2-7; as DNA is missing, the TRBD1 call by TCRdb cannot be tested. This CDR3 contains 14 residues. Only the protein is available. Germline assignment: CDR1 ENHRY and CDR2 SYGVKD. CDR3: CAISDRGHIYEQYF.

V is TRBV6-5 and J is TRBJ1-5. CDR3 length: 16 residues. Only the protein is on record. CDR1 and CDR2 from the germline V gene are MNHEY and SVGAGI. The chain's CDR3 is CASSSGQGRSSQPQHF.

The genes are TRBV30 and TRBJ1-2. CDR1 and CDR2 (germline): GTSNPN, SVGIG (reference sequence). The CDR3 length is 13 residues. The record lacks a DNA sequence. This CDR3 reads CAWSGGRTGGYTF.

The chain is built from TRBV6-1 and TRBJ1-3. The CDR3 has 15 amino acids. No DNA is given. In germline, CDR1 is MNHNS, CDR2 SASEGT. This chain's CDR3 is CASSFTGEGGNTIYF.

The rearrangement uses TRBV29-1 and TRBJ2-7; the TCRdb D gene call, TRBD2, has no DNA to confirm it. The CDR3 is made up of 16 amino acids. A DNA sequence was not provided. Germline CDR1 SQVTM, CDR2 ANQGSEA. The chain's CDR3 is CSVLLGASGILYEQYF.

The J gene is TRBJ2-1, the V gene TRBV9; TCRdb picks TRBD1, but there is no DNA to check that call. Germline V gene lookup returns CDR1 SGDLS and CDR2 YYNGEE. The CDR3 spans 14 residues. The nucleotide record is missing. The CDR3 sequence is CASSVGPSMNEQFF. Full variable domain (remainder filled in from reference TRBV9 and TRBJ2-1): DSGVTQTPKHLITATGQRVTLRCSPRSGDLSVYWYQQSLDQGLQFLIQYYNGEERAKGNILERFSAQQFPDLHSELNLSSLELGDSALYFCASSVGPSMNEQFFGPGTRLTVL.

J is TRBJ2-3 and V is TRBV5-4. The CDR3 sequence is 14 residues long. No DNA was logged. The germline V gene has CDR1 SGHNT and CDR2 YYREEE (reference sequence). This CDR3 is CASTNEGMRDTQYF. Complete variable domain (other parts from reference TRBV5-4 and TRBJ2-3): ETGVTQSPTHLIKTRGQQVTLRCSSQSGHNTVSWYQQALGQGPQFIFQYYREEENGRGNFPPRFSGLQFPNYSSELNVNALELDDSALYLCASTNEGMRDTQYFGPGTRLTVL.

The chain employs TRBV6-5 and TRBJ2-7; TCRdb returns TRBD2, unconfirmable since there is no DNA. The V gene's germline CDR1 is MNHEY and CDR2 SVGAGI. CDR3 length: 14 residues. A DNA sequence was not provided. CDR3 sequence reads: CASRKAGSSYEQYF.

V is TRBV7-2 and J is TRBJ1-1; without DNA, the TCRdb call of TRBD1 cannot be checked. The germline V gene encodes CDR1 SGHTA and CDR2 FQGNSA. The CDR3 loop spans 14 amino acids. No DNA was logged. CDR3 amino acids: CASRDRSRNTEAFF.

V usage is TRBV7-2 and J usage is TRBJ1-1. Germline lookup yields CDR1 SGHTA and CDR2 FQGNSA. This CDR3 is 13 amino acids long. The DNA sequence is not available. The CDR3 spells CASSFSRNTEAFF.

The genes are TRBV28 and TRBJ1-5; TCRdb designates TRBD1, a call that cannot be tested without DNA. The CDR3 spans 15 residues. No coding sequence is recorded. The germline V gene encodes CDR1 MDHEN and CDR2 SYDVKM. This CDR3 is CASSSGQGSRQPQHF. The variable domain in full, completed from reference TRBV28 and TRBJ1-5, reads DVKVTQSSRYLVKRTGEKVFLECVQDMDHENMFWYRQDPGLGLRLIYFSYDVKMKEKGDIPEGYSVSREKKERFSLILESASTNQTSMYLCASSSGQGSRQPQHFGDGTRLSIL.